These 15 T cell receptor beta chains were all obtained from the same sample, sequenced in a study of cytomegalovirus exposure and HLA in healthy donors. A multiplex PCR was run with 60 Vbeta primers and 13 Jbeta primers. The assay was immunoSEQ multiplex PCR, and TCRdb's table has in-frame clones only and misses some. The repertoire holds under 200,000 clones, roughly four fifths seen once, with around 10% in the top ten. Sequencing was carried out using PBMCs. The receptors shown here come from a man over 45 in good health and CMV-seropositive.

V and J are TRBV6-6 and TRBJ1-6; 9 bases match TRBD1. CDR3 size: 15 residues. The germline V gene has CDR1 MNHNY and CDR2 SVGAGI (reference sequence). The V and J ends lost 4 bases and 6 bases, in that order; junction bases with no gene match: 4. The CDR3 sequence is CASSSRGQGNSPLHF. CDR3 in DNA: TGTGCCAGCAGTTCGAGGGGACAGGGTAATTCACCCCTCCACTTT.

The chain recombines TRBV4-1 with TRBJ1-1; TRBD1 is a possible D gene (5 bases). This CDR3 has 13 residues. Germline V lookup: CDR1 MGHRA, CDR2 YSYEKL. Trimming left V 4 bases short and J 3 bases short, with 9 bases between. The CDR3, as DNA: TGCGCCAGCAGCCTTACCAGGGACACTGAAGCTTTCTTT. Translation gives CASSLTRDTEAFF.

As concerns this clone: The junction differs from germline at one of its ends, possibly a read error. This chain uses TRBV5-6 with TRBJ2-6; 7 nucleotides match TRBD1. The CDR3 spans 15 residues. Germline assignment: CDR1 SGHDT and CDR2 YYEEEE. The CDR3: CASSKGAVGANGLTF. The CDR3 DNA sequence: TGTGCCAGCAGCAAGGGGGCGGTTGGGGCCAACGGCCTGACTTTC.

This chain uses TRBV7-8 with TRBJ2-7; TRBD1 aligns across 9 bases. The germline V gene has CDR1 SGHVS and CDR2 FQNEAQ. J gave up 2 bases and V 7 bases, and 3 bases lay outside the gene matches. The CDR3 is made up of 13 amino acids. The CDR3 is CASTRTGAYEQYF. The CDR3 region has the DNA TGTGCCAGCACTCGGACAGGGGCCTACGAGCAGTACTTC.

CDR3 sequence reads: CASSGKGDRGLGYGYTF. In nucleotides, the CDR3 is TGTGCCAGCAGCGGGAAAGGGGACAGGGGGCTCGGCTATGGCTACACCTTC. The chain uses TRBV21-1 and TRBJ1-2; TRBD1, the table's D call, was not compared with the DNA. TRBV21-1 is deemed a pseudogene. This CDR3 spans 17 amino acids.

The CDR3 is CASSAGIGTGSYEQYF. The CDR3 DNA reads TGTGCCAGCAGCGCCGGTATTGGGACAGGCTCCTACGAGCAGTACTTC. The V gene is TRBV9, the J gene TRBJ2-5; 8 bases map to TRBD1. The J call is uncertain, as TRBJ2-7 better fits the DNA end. The V gene's germline CDR1 is SGDLS and CDR2 YYNGEE. The CDR3 contains 16 residues.

V gene TRBV19 combines with J gene TRBJ2-7, with a weak D call TRBD1 (6 bases). Germline V gene sequence: CDR1 LNHDA, CDR2 SQIVND (reference sequence). The CDR3 totals 15 residues. V lost 10 bases to trimming and J lost 2 bases, with 21 bases between them. CDR3 sequence reads: CATNRGKGQPYEQYF. Written as DNA, the CDR3 is TGTGCCACCAATAGGGGGAAGGGACAACCCTACGAGCAGTACTTC.

This chain connects TRBV9 to TRBJ2-1; D gene ambiguous. The CDR3 has 13 residues. Trimming left V 3 bases short and J 4 bases short, with 8 bases between. Germline lookup yields CDR1 SGDLS and CDR2 YYNGEE. The CDR3 sequence is CASSGNNYNEQFF. The CDR3 coding sequence is TGTGCCAGCAGCGGCAACAATTACAATGAGCAGTTCTTC.

The rearrangement uses TRBV6-6 and TRBJ1-1; D is perhaps TRBD1 (5 bases). The CDR3 totals 15 residues. The V end was cut by 0 bases, the J end by 5 bases, with 13 bases between. Germline-derived CDR1 and CDR2 are MNHNY and SVGAGI (reference sequence). The chain's CDR3 is CASSYSGQGKTEAFF. The DNA of the CDR3 is TGTGCCAGCAGTTACTCGGGCCAGGGAAAGACTGAAGCTTTCTTT.

This clone was seen a handful of times. The chain carries TRBV6-6 and TRBJ2-7, with 8 bases matching TRBD2. After removal of 4 bases from V and 1 base from J, the junction contained 9 bases not matched to a gene. Germline CDR1 and CDR2: MNHNY and SVGAGI (reference sequence). The length of the CDR3 is 16 residues. CDR3 coding DNA: TGTGCCAGCAGTTGGTACCGGGAGGGGGGGTCCTACGAGCAGTACTTC. It codes for CASSWYREGGSYEQYF.

The V and J genes are TRBV6-5 and TRBJ2-5; D may be TRBD1 (6 bases). V lost 2 bases, J lost 4 bases, and 17 bases lay in between. The CDR3 is made up of 16 amino acids. Germline V gives CDR1 MNHEY, CDR2 SVGAGI. The CDR3 is CASSYPGGFRGETQYF. For the CDR3, the DNA is TGTGCCAGCAGTTACCCTGGGGGATTCAGGGGAGAGACCCAGTACTTC.

This chain connects TRBV5-1 to TRBJ2-1, with 9 nucleotides matching TRBD2. Germline-derived CDR1 and CDR2 are SGHRS and YFSETQ. This CDR3 comprises 15 residues. V shed 3 bases and J 9 bases; nucleotides not matched to a gene: 10. CDR3 in amino acids: CASSSEREDNLEQFF. CDR3 nucleotides: TGCGCCAGCAGCTCTGAGCGGGAGGACAACCTTGAGCAGTTCTTC.

This clone was observed a handful of times. The V call is TRBV6-6, the J call TRBJ2-3; the D is unclear. V dropped 0 bases and J dropped 4 bases, with 11 bases sitting between them. Germline CDR1 MNHNY, CDR2 SVGAGI (reference sequence). The CDR3 runs 15 residues. In nucleotides, the CDR3 is TGTGCCAGCAGTTACTCGGCTCCAGTCCCAGATACGCAGTATTTT. As protein: CASSYSAPVPDTQYF.

As to this clone: One end of the junction fails to match germline, which may point to a read error. The chain uses TRBV5-1 and TRBJ2-6, with a tentative D call TRBD1 (5 bases). The CDR3 contains 13 residues. CDR1 and CDR2 (germline): SGHRS, YFSETQ. The CDR3 DNA follows: TGCGCCAGCAGCTTAGCTGGGGCCAACGGCCTGACTTTC. Its translation: CASSLAGANGLTF.

This clone was observed a single time. This chain joins TRBV5-4 and TRBJ2-5, with a weak D call TRBD2 (6 bases). The CDR3 consists of 13 residues. Germline V gene lookup returns CDR1 SGHNT and CDR2 YYREEE (reference sequence). V was clipped by 4 bases and J by 2 bases, with 9 bases between them. As DNA, the CDR3 is TGTGCCAGCAGCCGGGGGAGACAAGAGACCCAGTACTTC. Amino acids: CASSRGRQETQYF. The full variable domain, its missing parts supplied by reference TRBV5-4 and TRBJ2-5, is ETGVTQSPTHLIKTRGQQVTLRCSSQSGHNTVSWYQQALGQGPQFIFQYYREEENGRGNFPPRFSGLQFPNYSSELNVNALELDDSALYLCASSRGRQETQYFGPGTRLLVL.